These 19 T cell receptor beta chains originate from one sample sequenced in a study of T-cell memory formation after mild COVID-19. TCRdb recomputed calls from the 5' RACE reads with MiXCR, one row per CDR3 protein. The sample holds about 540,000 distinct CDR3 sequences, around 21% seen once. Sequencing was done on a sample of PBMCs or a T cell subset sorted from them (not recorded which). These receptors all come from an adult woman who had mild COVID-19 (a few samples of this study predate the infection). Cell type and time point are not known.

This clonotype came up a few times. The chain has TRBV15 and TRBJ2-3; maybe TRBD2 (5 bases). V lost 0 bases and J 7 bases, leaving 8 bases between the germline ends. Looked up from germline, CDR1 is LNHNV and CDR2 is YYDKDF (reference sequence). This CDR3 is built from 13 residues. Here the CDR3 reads CATSRDVGNTQYF. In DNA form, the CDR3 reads TGTGCCACCAGCAGAGATGTCGGGAATACGCAGTATTTT.

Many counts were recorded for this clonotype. The CDR3 DNA sequence: TGTGCCAGCAGCAGGGGTCTTAGGGAGCAGTACTTC. It codes for CASSRGLREQYF. The J gene is TRBJ2-7, the V gene TRBV7-9, with D possibly being TRBD1 (5 bases). The germline V and J ends were trimmed by 5 bases and 7 bases, with 12 bases remaining between them. CDR1 and CDR2 from the germline V gene are SEHNR and FQNEAQ (reference sequence). The CDR3 loop spans 12 amino acids. The full variable domain, rest sourced from reference TRBV7-9 and TRBJ2-7, is DTGVSQNPRHKITKRGQNVTFRCDPISEHNRLYWYRQTLGQGPEFLTYFQNEAQLEKSRLLSDRFSAERPKGSFSTLEIQRTEQGDSAMYLCASSRGLREQYFGPGTRLTVT.

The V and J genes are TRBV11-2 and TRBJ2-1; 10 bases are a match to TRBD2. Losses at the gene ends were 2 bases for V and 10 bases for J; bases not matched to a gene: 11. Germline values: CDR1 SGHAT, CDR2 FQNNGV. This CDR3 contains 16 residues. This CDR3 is CASSLWTSGSWGEQFF. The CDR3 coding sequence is TGTGCCAGCAGCTTATGGACTAGCGGAAGCTGGGGGGAGCAGTTCTTC.

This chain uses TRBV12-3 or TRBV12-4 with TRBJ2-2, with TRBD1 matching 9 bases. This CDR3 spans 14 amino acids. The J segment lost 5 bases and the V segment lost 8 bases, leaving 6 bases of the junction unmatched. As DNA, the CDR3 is TGTGCCAGCCTGTGGGACAGGGAGACCGGGGAGCTGTTTTTT. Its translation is CASLWDRETGELFF.

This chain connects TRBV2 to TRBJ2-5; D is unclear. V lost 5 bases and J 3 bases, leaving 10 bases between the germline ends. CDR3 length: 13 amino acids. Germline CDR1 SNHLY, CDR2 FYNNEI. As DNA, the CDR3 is TGTGCCAGCAGTTTCAGTCAGGAAGAGACCCAGTACTTC. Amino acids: CASSFSQEETQYF.

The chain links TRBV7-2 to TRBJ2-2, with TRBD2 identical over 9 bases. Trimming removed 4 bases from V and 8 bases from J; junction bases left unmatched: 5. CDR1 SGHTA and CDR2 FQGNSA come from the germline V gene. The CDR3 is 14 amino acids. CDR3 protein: CASSSDSGGGELFF. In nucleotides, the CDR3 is TGTGCCAGCAGCTCAGATAGCGGGGGTGGGGAGCTGTTTTTT.

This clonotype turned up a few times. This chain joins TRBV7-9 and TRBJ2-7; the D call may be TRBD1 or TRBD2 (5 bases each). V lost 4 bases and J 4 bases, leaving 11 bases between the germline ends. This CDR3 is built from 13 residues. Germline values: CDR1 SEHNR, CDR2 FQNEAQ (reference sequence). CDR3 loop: CASSSPGPYEQYF. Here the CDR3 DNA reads TGTGCCAGCAGCTCCCCGGGGCCGTACGAGCAGTACTTC.

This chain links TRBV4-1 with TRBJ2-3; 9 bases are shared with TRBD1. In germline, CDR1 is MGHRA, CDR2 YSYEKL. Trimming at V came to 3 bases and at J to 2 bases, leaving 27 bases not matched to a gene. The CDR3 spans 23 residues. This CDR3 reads CASSHLQNSRDRAPDLFTDTQYF. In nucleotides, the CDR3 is TGCGCCAGCAGCCACCTGCAGAACTCCCGGGACAGGGCCCCAGACCTTTTCACAGATACGCAGTATTTT.

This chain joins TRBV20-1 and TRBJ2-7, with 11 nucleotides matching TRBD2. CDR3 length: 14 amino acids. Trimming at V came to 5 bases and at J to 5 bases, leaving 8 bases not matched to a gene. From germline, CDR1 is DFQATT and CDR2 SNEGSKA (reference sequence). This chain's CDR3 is CSAPRLAGSNEQYF. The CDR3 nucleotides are TGCAGTGCTCCAAGACTAGCGGGGAGCAACGAGCAGTACTTC.

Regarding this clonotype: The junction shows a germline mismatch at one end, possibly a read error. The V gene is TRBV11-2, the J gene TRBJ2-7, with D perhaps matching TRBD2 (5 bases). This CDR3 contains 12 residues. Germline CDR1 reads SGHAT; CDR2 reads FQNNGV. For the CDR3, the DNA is TGTGCCAGCAGCGAACTAGTAAATCGTCCTAACTTC. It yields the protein CASSELVNRPNF.

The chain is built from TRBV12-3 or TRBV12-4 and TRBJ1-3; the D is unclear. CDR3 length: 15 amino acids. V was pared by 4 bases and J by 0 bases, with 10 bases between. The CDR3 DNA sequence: TGTGCCAGCAGTTCCCCAATCCTCTCTGGAAACACCATATATTTT. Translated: CASSSPILSGNTIYF.

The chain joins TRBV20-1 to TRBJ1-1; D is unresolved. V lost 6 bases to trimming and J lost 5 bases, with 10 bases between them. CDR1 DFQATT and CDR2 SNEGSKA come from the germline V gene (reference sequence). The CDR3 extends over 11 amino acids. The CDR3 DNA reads TGCAGTGCGCCCCACCCGACTGAAGCTTTCTTT. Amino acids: CSAPHPTEAFF.

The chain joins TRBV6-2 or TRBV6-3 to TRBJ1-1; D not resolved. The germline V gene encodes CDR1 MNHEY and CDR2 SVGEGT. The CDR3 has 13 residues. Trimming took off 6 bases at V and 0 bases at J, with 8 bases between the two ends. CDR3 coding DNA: TGTGCCAGCAGACGTCGGTTGAACACTGAAGCTTTCTTT. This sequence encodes CASRRRLNTEAFF.

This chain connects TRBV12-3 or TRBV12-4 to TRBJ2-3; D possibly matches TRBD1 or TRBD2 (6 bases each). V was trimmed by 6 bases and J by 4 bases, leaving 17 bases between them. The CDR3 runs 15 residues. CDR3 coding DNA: TGTGCCAGCAGACCGGGGGCAGGCTTCCCAGATACGCAGTATTTT. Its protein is CASRPGAGFPDTQYF.

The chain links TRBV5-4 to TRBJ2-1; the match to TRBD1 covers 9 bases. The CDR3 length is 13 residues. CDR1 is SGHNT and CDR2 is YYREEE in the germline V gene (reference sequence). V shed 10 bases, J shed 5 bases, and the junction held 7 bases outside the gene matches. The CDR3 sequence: CASQGALDNEQFF. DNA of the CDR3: TGTGCCTCACAGGGGGCACTAGACAATGAGCAGTTCTTC. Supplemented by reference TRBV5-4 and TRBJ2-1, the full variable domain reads ETGVTQSPTHLIKTRGQQVTLRCSSQSGHNTVSWYQQALGQGPQFIFQYYREEENGRGNFPPRFSGLQFPNYSSELNVNALELDDSALYLCASQGALDNEQFFGPGTRLTVL.

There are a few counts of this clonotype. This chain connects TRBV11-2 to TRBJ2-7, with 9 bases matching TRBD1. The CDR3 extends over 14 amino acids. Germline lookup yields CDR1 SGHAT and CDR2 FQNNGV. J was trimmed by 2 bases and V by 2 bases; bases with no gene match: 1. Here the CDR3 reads CASSLRDRAYEQYF. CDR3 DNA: TGTGCCAGCAGCTTAAGGGACAGGGCCTACGAGCAGTACTTC.

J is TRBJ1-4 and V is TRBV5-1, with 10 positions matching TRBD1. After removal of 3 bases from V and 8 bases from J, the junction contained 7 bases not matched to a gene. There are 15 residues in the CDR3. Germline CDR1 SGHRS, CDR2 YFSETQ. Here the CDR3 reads CASSYGDRGGEKLFF. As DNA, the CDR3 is TGCGCCAGCAGCTATGGGGACAGGGGAGGAGAAAAACTGTTTTTT.

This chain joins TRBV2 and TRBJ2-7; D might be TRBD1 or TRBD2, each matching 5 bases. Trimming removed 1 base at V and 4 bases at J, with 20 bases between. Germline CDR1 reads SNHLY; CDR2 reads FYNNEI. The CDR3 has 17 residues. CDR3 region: CASSEVVPVGPLYEQYF. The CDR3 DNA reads TGTGCCAGCAGTGAAGTGGTTCCGGTGGGACCTCTTTACGAGCAGTACTTC.

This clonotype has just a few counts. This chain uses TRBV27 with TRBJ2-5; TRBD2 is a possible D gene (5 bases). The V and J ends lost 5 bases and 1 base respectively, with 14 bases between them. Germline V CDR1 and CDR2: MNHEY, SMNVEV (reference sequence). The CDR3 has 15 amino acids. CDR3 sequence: CASSHRGVLQETQYF. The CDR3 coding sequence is TGTGCCAGCAGTCACCGGGGAGTCCTCCAAGAGACCCAGTACTTC.